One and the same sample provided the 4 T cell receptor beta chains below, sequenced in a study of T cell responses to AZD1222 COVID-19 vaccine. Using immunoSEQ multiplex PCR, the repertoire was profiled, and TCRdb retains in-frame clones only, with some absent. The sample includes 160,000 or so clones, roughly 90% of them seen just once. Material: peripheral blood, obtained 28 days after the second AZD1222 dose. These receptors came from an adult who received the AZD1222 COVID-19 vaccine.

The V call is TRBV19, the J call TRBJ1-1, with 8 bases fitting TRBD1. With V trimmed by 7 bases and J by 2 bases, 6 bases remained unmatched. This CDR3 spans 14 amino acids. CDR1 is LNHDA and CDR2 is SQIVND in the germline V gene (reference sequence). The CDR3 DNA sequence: TGTGCCAGTACCAAACAGGGGGGAAACACTGAAGCTTTCTTT. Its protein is CASTKQGGNTEAFF.

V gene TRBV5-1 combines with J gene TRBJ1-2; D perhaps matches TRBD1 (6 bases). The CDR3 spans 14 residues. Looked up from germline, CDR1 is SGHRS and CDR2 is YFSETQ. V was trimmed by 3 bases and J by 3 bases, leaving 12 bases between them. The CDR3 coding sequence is TGCGCCAGCAGCTCACAGGGCATGGACTATGGCTACACCTTC. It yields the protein CASSSQGMDYGYTF. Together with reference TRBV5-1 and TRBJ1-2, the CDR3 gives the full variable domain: KAGVTQTPRYLIKTRGQQVTLSCSPISGHRSVSWYQQTPGQGLQFLFEYFSETQRNKGNFPGRFSGRQFSNSRSEMNVSTLELGDSALYLCASSSQGMDYGYTFGSGTRLTVV.

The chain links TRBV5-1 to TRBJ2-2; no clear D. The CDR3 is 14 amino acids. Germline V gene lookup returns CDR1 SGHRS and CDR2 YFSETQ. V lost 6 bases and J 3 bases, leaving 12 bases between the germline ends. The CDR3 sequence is CASTIQRDTGELFF. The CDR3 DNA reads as TGCGCCAGCACCATCCAGCGTGACACCGGGGAGCTGTTTTTT.

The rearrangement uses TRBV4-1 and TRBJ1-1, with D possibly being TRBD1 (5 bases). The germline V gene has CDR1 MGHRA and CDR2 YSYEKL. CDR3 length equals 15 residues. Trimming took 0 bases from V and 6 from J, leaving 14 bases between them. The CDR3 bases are TGCGCCAGCAGCCAAGATCCCCAGGGTAACCCTGAAGCTTTCTTT. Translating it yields CASSQDPQGNPEAFF.